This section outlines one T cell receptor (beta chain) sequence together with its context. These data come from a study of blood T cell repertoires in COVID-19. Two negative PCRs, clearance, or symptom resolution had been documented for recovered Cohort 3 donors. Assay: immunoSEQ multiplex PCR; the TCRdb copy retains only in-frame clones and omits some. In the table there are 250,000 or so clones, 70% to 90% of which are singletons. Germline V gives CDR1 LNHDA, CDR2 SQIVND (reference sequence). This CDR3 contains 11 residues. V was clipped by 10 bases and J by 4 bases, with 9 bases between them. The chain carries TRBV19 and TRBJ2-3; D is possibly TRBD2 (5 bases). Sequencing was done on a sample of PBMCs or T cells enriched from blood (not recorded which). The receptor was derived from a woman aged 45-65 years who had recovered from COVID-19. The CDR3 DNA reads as TGTGCCATCGGAGGTCCAGATACGCAGTATTTT. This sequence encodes CAIGGPDTQYF.